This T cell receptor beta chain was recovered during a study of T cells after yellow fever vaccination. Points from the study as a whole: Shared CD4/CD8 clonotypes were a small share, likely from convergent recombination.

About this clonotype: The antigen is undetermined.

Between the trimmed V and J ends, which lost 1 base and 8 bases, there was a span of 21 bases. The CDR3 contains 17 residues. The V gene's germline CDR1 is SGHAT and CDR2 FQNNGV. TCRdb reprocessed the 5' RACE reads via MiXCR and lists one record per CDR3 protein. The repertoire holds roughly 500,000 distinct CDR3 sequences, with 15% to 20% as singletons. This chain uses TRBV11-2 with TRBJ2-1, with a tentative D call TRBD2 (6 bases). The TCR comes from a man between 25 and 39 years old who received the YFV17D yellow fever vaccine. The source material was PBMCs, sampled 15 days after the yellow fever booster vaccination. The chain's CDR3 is CASSLVWRTNQLHEQFF. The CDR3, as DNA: TGTGCCAGCAGCTTAGTCTGGAGGACTAATCAGTTGCATGAGCAGTTCTTC.